Below, 29 T cell receptor beta chains from the same sample are listed, as sequenced in a study of cytomegalovirus exposure and HLA in healthy donors. Measured with immunoSEQ multiplex PCR; TCRdb has only the in-frame clones, and not every one. The sample carries 85,000 to 130,000 clones, around 90% recorded once. Sequencing was done on a sample of PBMCs. Receptors were obtained from a woman aged 18-29 years in good health and CMV-seropositive.

The J gene is TRBJ1-6, the V gene TRBV19, with D perhaps TRBD1 (5 bases). Trimming took 9 bases from V and 10 from J, leaving 19 bases between them. The CDR3 loop spans 14 amino acids. Germline V gene data show CDR1 as LNHDA and CDR2 as SQIVND (reference sequence). The CDR3 nucleotides are TGTGCCAGCAAGTATGAGGCAGGGTTGTCACCCCTCCACTTT. Translation: CASKYEAGLSPLHF. The full variable domain, in which reference TRBV19 and TRBJ1-6 provide the parts outside the CDR3, is DGGITQSPKYLFRKEGQNVTLSCEQNLNHDAMYWYRQDPGQGLRLIYYSQIVNDFQKGDIAEGYSVSREKKESFPLTVTSAQKNPTAFYLCASKYEAGLSPLHFGNGTRLTVT.

The rearrangement joins TRBV7-8 to TRBJ1-2; D is possibly TRBD1 (6 bases). Germline V lookup: CDR1 SGHVS, CDR2 FQNEAQ. CDR3 length: 16 residues. Trimming shortened V by 4 bases and J by 8 bases, and 23 bases separated the two germline ends. The CDR3 sequence: CASSSGVTGLYEGYTF. The CDR3 coding sequence is TGTGCCAGCAGCTCCGGAGTTACAGGGCTCTATGAAGGCTACACCTTC.

This chain links TRBV5-1 with TRBJ2-5; 11 bases align to TRBD2. The germline V gene encodes CDR1 SGHRS and CDR2 YFSETQ. V shed 0 bases and J 1 base; nucleotides not matched to a gene: 2. The CDR3 is 16 amino acids. The CDR3 loop reads CASSLGGLAGQETQYF. CDR3 coding DNA: TGCGCCAGCAGCTTGGGTGGACTAGCGGGCCAAGAGACCCAGTACTTC.

The chain recombines TRBV5-6 with TRBJ2-1; D is possibly TRBD1 (6 bases). Trimming left V 2 bases short and J 1 base short, with 10 bases between. The CDR3 totals 15 residues. Germline V gene sequence: CDR1 SGHDT, CDR2 YYEEEE. DNA for the CDR3: TGTGCCAGCAGCTTAGACAGGTTTTCCTACAATGAGCAGTTCTTC. Its translation: CASSLDRFSYNEQFF.

The chain carries TRBV4-2 and TRBJ1-1; D not certain. This CDR3 contains 16 residues. The V gene lost 1 base and the J gene lost 1 base, with 13 bases spanning the gap. CDR1 and CDR2 (germline): LGHNA, YNFKEQ. The CDR3 is CASSQVSSRGNTEAFF. In nucleotides, the CDR3 is TGTGCCAGCAGCCAAGTATCAAGTCGGGGGAACACTGAAGCTTTCTTT.

The chain carries TRBV5-1 and TRBJ1-5; D not resolved. Trimming removed 1 base at V and 4 bases at J, with 6 bases between. CDR3 length: 13 residues. The germline gives CDR1 SGHRS, CDR2 YFSETQ. CDR3 loop: CASSLNSNQPQHF. The CDR3 DNA sequence: TGCGCCAGCAGCTTGAATAGTAATCAGCCCCAGCATTTT.

This sequence joins TRBV4-2 and TRBJ2-2; tentatively, D is TRBD2 (6 bases). Germline V lookup: CDR1 LGHNA, CDR2 YNFKEQ. V was shortened by 7 bases and J by 4 bases, with 16 bases between the two germline ends. This CDR3 comprises 15 residues. The CDR3 nucleotides are TGTGCCAGCAAAGCGGACCCCGGGGGCACCGGGGAGCTGTTTTTT. Its protein product is CASKADPGGTGELFF.

This rearrangement joins TRBV7-8 to TRBJ2-3, with D perhaps matching TRBD2 (5 bases). The CDR3 covers 15 residues. Deletions cut 3 bases from V and 2 bases from J, with 12 bases between. Germline loops: CDR1 SGHVS, CDR2 FQNEAQ. CDR3 in amino acids: CASSFLARVTDTQYF. The CDR3 region has the DNA TGTGCCAGCAGCTTCCTTGCGAGGGTCACAGATACGCAGTATTTT. Combining the CDR3 with reference TRBV7-8 and TRBJ2-3 gives the whole variable domain GAGVSQSPRYKVAKRGQDVALRCDPISGHVSLFWYQQALGQGPEFLTYFQNEAQLDKSGLPSDRFFAERPEGSVSTLKIQRTQQEDSAVYLCASSFLARVTDTQYFGPGTRLTVL.

V and J are TRBV11-2 and TRBJ2-3; TRBD2 might be the D (6 bases). The CDR3 sequence is 15 residues long. V was pared by 1 base and J by 6 bases, with 14 bases between. The germline V gene has CDR1 SGHAT and CDR2 FQNNGV. The DNA for the CDR3 is TGTGCCAGCAGCTTAGGATCCACTAGCTCGGATACGCAGTATTTT. Protein sequence: CASSLGSTSSDTQYF.

This chain uses TRBV5-6 with TRBJ1-6, with TRBD1 matching over 10 bases. Trimming cost V 0 bases and J 7 bases; bases outside gene matches: 4. Per germline, CDR1 SGHDT and CDR2 YYEEEE. CDR3 size: 16 residues. The CDR3 coding sequence is TGTGCCAGCAGCTTGGCCGGGGGACAGGGGAATTCACCCCTCCACTTT. Encoded protein: CASSLAGGQGNSPLHF. The whole variable domain, filled in from reference TRBV5-6 and TRBJ1-6, reads DAGVTQSPTHLIKTRGQQVTLRCSPKSGHDTVSWYQQALGQGPQFIFQYYEEEERQRGNFPDRFSGHQFPNYSSELNVNALLLGDSALYLCASSLAGGQGNSPLHFGNGTRLTVT.

This chain connects TRBV10-3 to TRBJ2-1; TRBD1 aligns across 7 bases. V lost 0 bases and J lost 9; bases outside the gene matches: 14. CDR1 is ENHRY, CDR2 SYGVKD, per germline. There are 17 residues in the CDR3. The CDR3 sequence is CAISESWNWDSHSEQFF. In nucleotides, the CDR3 is TGTGCCATCAGTGAGTCCTGGAACTGGGACAGCCATAGTGAGCAGTTCTTC.

V is TRBV6-5 and J is TRBJ1-6; 10 bases agree with TRBD1. The CDR3 extends over 15 amino acids. In germline, CDR1 is MNHEY, CDR2 SVGAGI. The trim removed 3 bases at V and 14 bases at J, leaving 10 bases unmatched. The DNA for the CDR3 is TGTGCCAGCAGTTATTCGATGGGGACAGGGGCCGCCCTCCACTTT. Translated, it gives CASSYSMGTGAALHF.

The V call is TRBV29-1, the J call TRBJ1-2; no clear D gene. The V end lost 1 base, the J end lost 8 bases, and 11 bases lay between the germline ends. The CDR3 has 12 amino acids. Germline V gives CDR1 SQVTM, CDR2 ANQGSEA. The CDR3 DNA follows: TGCAGCGTTGAAGTAACAGTAGGCGGCTACACCTTC. Encoded protein: CSVEVTVGGYTF.

The chain carries TRBV11-2 and TRBJ2-4; no clear D. From germline, CDR1 is SGHAT and CDR2 FQNNGV. Trimming pared 4 bases from V and 0 bases from J, leaving 7 bases between. The CDR3 is 14 amino acids. CDR3 in DNA: TGTGCCAGCAGCTCTGGGCTAGCCAAAAACATTCAGTACTTC. Encoded protein: CASSSGLAKNIQYF.

This chain connects TRBV6-1 to TRBJ2-2; D remains ambiguous. V was pared by 7 bases and J by 4 bases, with 4 bases between. CDR1 is MNHNS and CDR2 is SASEGT in the germline V gene. The CDR3 totals 11 residues. The CDR3 nucleotides read TGTGCCAGCACGGGCACCGGGGAGCTGTTTTTT. Its protein product is CASTGTGELFF.

This rearrangement joins TRBV2 to TRBJ2-2; D perhaps matches TRBD1 (5 bases). CDR1 SNHLY and CDR2 FYNNEI come from the germline V gene. CDR3 size: 12 residues. The V end was cut by 7 bases, the J end by 6 bases, with 9 bases between. CDR3 in DNA: TGTGCCAGCACCACAGGTGCCGGGGAGCTGTTTTTT. Protein: CASTTGAGELFF.

Written as DNA, the CDR3 is TGTGCCAGCACCCCACTCGGGACAGACCGGGGCTACACCTTC. As protein: CASTPLGTDRGYTF. The chain combines TRBV6-6 with TRBJ1-2, with TRBD1 identical over 7 bases. In germline, CDR1 is MNHNY, CDR2 SVGAGI (reference sequence). The CDR3 is 14 residues long. The V segment lost 7 bases and the J segment 8 bases; nucleotides outside the gene matches: 13.

The chain uses TRBV19 and TRBJ2-6, with TRBD1 as a possible D gene (6 bases). This CDR3 is built from 16 residues. Germline CDR1 and CDR2: LNHDA and SQIVND (reference sequence). The V end lost 6 bases, the J end lost 0 bases, and 12 bases lay between the germline ends. CDR3 region: CASSPTGISGANVLTF. The DNA of the CDR3 is TGTGCCAGTAGCCCTACAGGGATCTCTGGGGCCAACGTCCTGACTTTC.

The chain links TRBV28 to TRBJ2-1; TRBD2 agrees at 10 bases. Germline CDR1 and CDR2: MDHEN and SYDVKM. V shed 6 bases, J shed 7 bases, and the junction held 6 bases outside the gene matches. The CDR3 loop spans 14 amino acids. CDR3 coding DNA: TGTGCCAGCAGAAAGCGGGGGGGTGGGAATGAGCAGTTCTTC. It specifies CASRKRGGGNEQFF.

This rearrangement joins TRBV7-2 to TRBJ2-5; D perhaps matches TRBD2 (5 bases). CDR3 size: 14 residues. Trimming stripped 3 bases from V and 0 bases from J, with 8 bases between. The germline gives CDR1 SGHTA, CDR2 FQGNSA. CDR3 sequence: CASSFGVYQETQYF. The CDR3, as DNA: TGTGCCAGCAGCTTCGGGGTTTACCAAGAGACCCAGTACTTC.

The chain has TRBV27 and TRBJ2-7, with D perhaps matching TRBD2 (5 bases). The CDR3 extends over 14 amino acids. Germline CDR1 and CDR2: MNHEY and SMNVEV (reference sequence). Trimming removed 5 bases at V and 4 bases at J, with 15 bases between. The CDR3: CASSPDLRVYEQYV. The CDR3 nucleotides are TGTGCCAGCAGTCCCGATCTGAGGGTATACGAGCAGTACGTC.

The chain couples TRBV2 to TRBJ2-3; a weak D match, TRBD1 (6 bases). Germline V lookup: CDR1 SNHLY, CDR2 FYNNEI. Deletions cut 2 bases from V and 6 bases from J, with 15 bases between. The CDR3 is 15 residues long. The CDR3 reads CASSERGNGWDTQYF. The CDR3 coding sequence is TGTGCCAGCAGTGAAAGGGGGAACGGTTGGGATACGCAGTATTTT.

CDR3 DNA sequence: TGTGCCAGCAGTTACAAACGACTGATGAACACTGAAGCTTTCTTT. Translating it yields CASSYKRLMNTEAFF. This rearrangement joins TRBV28 to TRBJ1-1, with D unclear. Germline V lookup: CDR1 MDHEN, CDR2 SYDVKM. The V end was cut by 4 bases, the J end by 0 bases, with 12 bases between. This CDR3 comprises 15 residues.

The chain employs TRBV2 and TRBJ2-2, with a weak D call TRBD2 (5 bases). The CDR3 is made up of 15 amino acids. Trimming took off 7 bases at V and 0 bases at J, with 12 bases between the two ends. Germline V gene data show CDR1 as SNHLY and CDR2 as FYNNEI. The CDR3 DNA sequence: TGTGCCAGCACTAAACCGGGAACGAACACCGGGGAGCTGTTTTTT. It specifies CASTKPGTNTGELFF. Based on the CDR3 plus reference TRBV2 and TRBJ2-2, the full variable domain is EPEVTQTPSHQVTQMGQEVILRCVPISNHLYFYWYRQILGQKVEFLVSFYNNEISEKSEIFDDQFSVERPDGSNFTLKIRSTKLEDSAMYFCASTKPGTNTGELFFGEGSRLTVL.

The chain employs TRBV28 and TRBJ2-1, with D perhaps TRBD1 (5 bases). Germline V lookup: CDR1 MDHEN, CDR2 SYDVKM. V was trimmed by 5 bases and J by 0 bases, leaving 17 bases between them. The CDR3 sequence is 17 residues long. This chain's CDR3 is CASSLPFGASSYNEQFF. The CDR3 coding sequence is TGTGCCAGCAGTCTACCCTTTGGGGCCAGCTCCTACAATGAGCAGTTCTTC.

The chain recombines TRBV6-5 with TRBJ2-2; 11 bases are a match to TRBD2. J was trimmed by 4 bases and V by 1 base; bases with no gene match: 2. The CDR3 consists of 16 residues. CDR1 and CDR2 from the germline V gene are MNHEY and SVGAGI. This CDR3 is CASSYFSGGATGELFF. DNA for the CDR3: TGTGCCAGCAGTTACTTTAGCGGGGGGGCCACCGGGGAGCTGTTTTTT.

The chain carries TRBV6-5 and TRBJ2-5, with D perhaps TRBD1 (5 bases). Germline CDR1 reads MNHEY; CDR2 reads SVGAGI. The CDR3 totals 15 residues. Trimming cost V 7 bases and J 1 base, with 16 bases left between them. The CDR3 is CASTSFWGSQETQYF. The CDR3 DNA sequence: TGTGCCAGCACGTCGTTCTGGGGCAGCCAAGAGACCCAGTACTTC.

This clone was seen just once. The genes are TRBV28 and TRBJ2-7; D is undetermined. The V end was cut by 6 bases, the J end by 2 bases, with 11 bases between. Germline-derived CDR1 and CDR2 are MDHEN and SYDVKM. The CDR3 is 13 amino acids. DNA of the CDR3: TGTGCCAGCAGCCGGCAGCGTACCTACGAGCAGTACGTC. It translates to CASSRQRTYEQYV.

This rearrangement joins TRBV18 to TRBJ2-2, with 7 bases fitting TRBD1. Trimming cost V 3 bases and J 4 bases; bases outside gene matches: 5. Germline CDR1 KGHSH, CDR2 LQKENI. The CDR3 sequence is 15 residues long. CDR3: CASSPRGQPTGELFF. DNA for the CDR3: TGTGCCAGCTCACCCAGGGGACAGCCCACCGGGGAGCTGTTTTTT.